What follows are 13 T cell receptor beta chains derived from one specimen sequenced in a study of shared clonotypes between healthy human individuals. Sequenced by immunoSEQ multiplex PCR; TCRdb stores in-frame clones only, minus some. The sample comprises about 1 million clones, approximately 76% of which are singletons, and about 1.5% rests with the top ten. Source material: memory CD4+ T cells sorted from blood. Subset meaning: CD45RA-negative fraction. The receptors originated from a man aged 18 to 29 in good health.

J is TRBJ1-1 and V is TRBV5-6; D unclear. Germline-derived CDR1 and CDR2 are SGHDT and YYEEEE. With 2 bases removed from V and 7 bases from J, the gap between germline ends came to 9 bases. This CDR3 is built from 12 residues. The CDR3 coding sequence is TGTGCCAGCAGCTTAGGACGGCTTGAAGCTTTCTTT. It specifies CASSLGRLEAFF.

The CDR3 DNA reads TGCGCCAGCAGCGACCAGGGAGGGAACACTGAAGCTTTCTTT. It is translated as CASSDQGGNTEAFF. The chain couples TRBV5-1 to TRBJ1-1; tentatively, D is TRBD1 (5 bases). Germline assignment: CDR1 SGHRS and CDR2 YFSETQ. This CDR3 comprises 14 residues. V lost 4 bases and J lost 1, with 11 bases in between.

The rearrangement uses TRBV30 and TRBJ1-1; 9 bases match TRBD1. From germline, CDR1 is GTSNPN and CDR2 SVGIG (reference sequence). The CDR3 extends over 12 amino acids. The V segment lost 5 bases and the J segment 4 bases; nucleotides outside the gene matches: 2. CDR3 sequence (DNA): TGTGCCTGGGCGGACAGGGGCACTGAAGCTTTCTTT. Encoded protein: CAWADRGTEAFF. Using reference TRBV30 and TRBJ1-1 for the parts outside the CDR3, the full variable domain is SQTIHQWPATLVQPVGSPLSLECTVEGTSNPNLYWYRQAAGRGLQLLFYSVGIGQISSEVPQNLSASRPQDRQFILSSKKLLLSDSGFYLCAWADRGTEAFFGQGTRLTVV.

V usage is TRBV7-8 and J usage is TRBJ2-1, with D possibly TRBD2 on 5 matching bases. This CDR3 region has 15 residues. Trimming pared 5 bases from V and 6 bases from J, leaving 17 bases between. The V gene's germline CDR1 is SGHVS and CDR2 FQNEAQ. The CDR3 spells CASSLDLAPSNEQFF. In DNA form, the CDR3 reads TGTGCCAGCAGCCTCGATCTAGCACCCTCCAATGAGCAGTTCTTC.

This chain joins TRBV28 and TRBJ1-2, with TRBD1 identical over 7 bases. The CDR3 consists of 15 residues. V shed 5 bases and J 4 bases; nucleotides not matched to a gene: 10. The germline V gene encodes CDR1 MDHEN and CDR2 SYDVKM. CDR3 bases: TGTGCCAGCAGTCCCTTTGGGGGGACAGCCTATGGCTACACCTTC. The encoded protein is CASSPFGGTAYGYTF.

The chain recombines TRBV15 with TRBJ1-1; no clear D. The CDR3 consists of 14 residues. The V end was cut by 3 bases, the J end by 0 bases, with 8 bases between. Germline V gives CDR1 LNHNV, CDR2 YYDKDF (reference sequence). The CDR3 nucleotides read TGTGCCACCAGCAGTAGGACGGTGAACACTGAAGCTTTCTTT. It encodes CATSSRTVNTEAFF.

A single count supports this clone. This rearrangement joins TRBV28 to TRBJ1-5; D may be TRBD1 (6 bases). Per the germline V gene, CDR1 is MDHEN and CDR2 is SYDVKM. The CDR3 runs to 15 residues. Deletions cut 1 base from V and 7 bases from J, with 14 bases between. The CDR3 DNA follows: TGTGCCAGCAGTTTATTACAGGGCATGGGGCAGCCCCAGCATTTT. This sequence encodes CASSLLQGMGQPQHF.

This clone was recorded many times. This chain joins TRBV2 and TRBJ1-4, with a tentative D call TRBD1 (5 bases). Germline assignment: CDR1 SNHLY and CDR2 FYNNEI. The CDR3 runs to 17 residues. V shed 2 bases and J shed 0 bases, with 13 bases lying between them. The CDR3 DNA is TGTGCCAGCAGTGAAAGAGGGCAGGGTCCAACTAATGAAAAACTGTTTTTT. Translating gives CASSERGQGPTNEKLFF.

This rearrangement joins TRBV18 to TRBJ2-7, with 9 nucleotides matching TRBD1. The V gene's germline CDR1 is KGHSH and CDR2 LQKENI. This CDR3 contains 15 residues. Germline trimming cut 5 bases from V and 4 bases from J; bases unmatched to any gene: 9. The CDR3 is CASSSKSGTGYEQYF. The CDR3 nucleotides read TGTGCCAGCTCATCAAAGTCCGGGACAGGGTACGAGCAGTACTTC.

The chain combines TRBV10-3 with TRBJ1-4, with D unclear. The CDR3 has 14 residues. V was pared by 3 bases and J by 7 bases, with 12 bases between. The germline V gene has CDR1 ENHRY and CDR2 SYGVKD. The CDR3 DNA reads as TGTGCCATCAGTGATTCCCCCCCGGGTGAAAAACTGTTTTTT. Its protein is CAISDSPPGEKLFF.

The chain carries TRBV19 and TRBJ2-7; TRBD2 might be the D (6 bases). CDR1 and CDR2 (germline): LNHDA, SQIVND (reference sequence). CDR3 size: 14 residues. Trimming took off 3 bases at V and 8 bases at J, with 17 bases between the two ends. The CDR3 nucleotides are TGTGCCAGTAGTATCCCGGGGAGGTTGGCTCAGCAGTACTTC. This encodes CASSIPGRLAQQYF.

This rearrangement joins TRBV18 to TRBJ2-6; 8 nucleotides line up with TRBD1. This CDR3 contains 20 residues. Germline CDR1 reads KGHSH; CDR2 reads LQKENI. Trimming at V came to 2 bases and at J to 0 bases, leaving 12 bases not matched to a gene. The CDR3 nucleotides read TGTGCCAGCTCACCAAGACCCCGACAGGGGAATTCCTCTGGGGCCAACGTCCTGACTTTC. Residues: CASSPRPRQGNSSGANVLTF. Full variable domain (missing parts from reference TRBV18 and TRBJ2-6): NAGVMQNPRHLVRRRGQEARLRCSPMKGHSHVYWYRQLPEEGLKFMVYLQKENIIDESGMPKERFSAEFPKEGPSILRIQQVVRGDSAAYFCASSPRPRQGNSSGANVLTFGAGSRLTVL.

This clone was recorded once. The genes are TRBV19 and TRBJ2-3; D is uncertain. Germline CDR1 reads LNHDA; CDR2 reads SQIVND (reference sequence). The CDR3 is 13 residues long. With 7 bases removed from V and 1 base from J, the gap between germline ends came to 9 bases. CDR3 DNA sequence: TGTGCCAGTATGGGGTTCCGCACAGATACGCAGTATTTT. It yields the protein CASMGFRTDTQYF.